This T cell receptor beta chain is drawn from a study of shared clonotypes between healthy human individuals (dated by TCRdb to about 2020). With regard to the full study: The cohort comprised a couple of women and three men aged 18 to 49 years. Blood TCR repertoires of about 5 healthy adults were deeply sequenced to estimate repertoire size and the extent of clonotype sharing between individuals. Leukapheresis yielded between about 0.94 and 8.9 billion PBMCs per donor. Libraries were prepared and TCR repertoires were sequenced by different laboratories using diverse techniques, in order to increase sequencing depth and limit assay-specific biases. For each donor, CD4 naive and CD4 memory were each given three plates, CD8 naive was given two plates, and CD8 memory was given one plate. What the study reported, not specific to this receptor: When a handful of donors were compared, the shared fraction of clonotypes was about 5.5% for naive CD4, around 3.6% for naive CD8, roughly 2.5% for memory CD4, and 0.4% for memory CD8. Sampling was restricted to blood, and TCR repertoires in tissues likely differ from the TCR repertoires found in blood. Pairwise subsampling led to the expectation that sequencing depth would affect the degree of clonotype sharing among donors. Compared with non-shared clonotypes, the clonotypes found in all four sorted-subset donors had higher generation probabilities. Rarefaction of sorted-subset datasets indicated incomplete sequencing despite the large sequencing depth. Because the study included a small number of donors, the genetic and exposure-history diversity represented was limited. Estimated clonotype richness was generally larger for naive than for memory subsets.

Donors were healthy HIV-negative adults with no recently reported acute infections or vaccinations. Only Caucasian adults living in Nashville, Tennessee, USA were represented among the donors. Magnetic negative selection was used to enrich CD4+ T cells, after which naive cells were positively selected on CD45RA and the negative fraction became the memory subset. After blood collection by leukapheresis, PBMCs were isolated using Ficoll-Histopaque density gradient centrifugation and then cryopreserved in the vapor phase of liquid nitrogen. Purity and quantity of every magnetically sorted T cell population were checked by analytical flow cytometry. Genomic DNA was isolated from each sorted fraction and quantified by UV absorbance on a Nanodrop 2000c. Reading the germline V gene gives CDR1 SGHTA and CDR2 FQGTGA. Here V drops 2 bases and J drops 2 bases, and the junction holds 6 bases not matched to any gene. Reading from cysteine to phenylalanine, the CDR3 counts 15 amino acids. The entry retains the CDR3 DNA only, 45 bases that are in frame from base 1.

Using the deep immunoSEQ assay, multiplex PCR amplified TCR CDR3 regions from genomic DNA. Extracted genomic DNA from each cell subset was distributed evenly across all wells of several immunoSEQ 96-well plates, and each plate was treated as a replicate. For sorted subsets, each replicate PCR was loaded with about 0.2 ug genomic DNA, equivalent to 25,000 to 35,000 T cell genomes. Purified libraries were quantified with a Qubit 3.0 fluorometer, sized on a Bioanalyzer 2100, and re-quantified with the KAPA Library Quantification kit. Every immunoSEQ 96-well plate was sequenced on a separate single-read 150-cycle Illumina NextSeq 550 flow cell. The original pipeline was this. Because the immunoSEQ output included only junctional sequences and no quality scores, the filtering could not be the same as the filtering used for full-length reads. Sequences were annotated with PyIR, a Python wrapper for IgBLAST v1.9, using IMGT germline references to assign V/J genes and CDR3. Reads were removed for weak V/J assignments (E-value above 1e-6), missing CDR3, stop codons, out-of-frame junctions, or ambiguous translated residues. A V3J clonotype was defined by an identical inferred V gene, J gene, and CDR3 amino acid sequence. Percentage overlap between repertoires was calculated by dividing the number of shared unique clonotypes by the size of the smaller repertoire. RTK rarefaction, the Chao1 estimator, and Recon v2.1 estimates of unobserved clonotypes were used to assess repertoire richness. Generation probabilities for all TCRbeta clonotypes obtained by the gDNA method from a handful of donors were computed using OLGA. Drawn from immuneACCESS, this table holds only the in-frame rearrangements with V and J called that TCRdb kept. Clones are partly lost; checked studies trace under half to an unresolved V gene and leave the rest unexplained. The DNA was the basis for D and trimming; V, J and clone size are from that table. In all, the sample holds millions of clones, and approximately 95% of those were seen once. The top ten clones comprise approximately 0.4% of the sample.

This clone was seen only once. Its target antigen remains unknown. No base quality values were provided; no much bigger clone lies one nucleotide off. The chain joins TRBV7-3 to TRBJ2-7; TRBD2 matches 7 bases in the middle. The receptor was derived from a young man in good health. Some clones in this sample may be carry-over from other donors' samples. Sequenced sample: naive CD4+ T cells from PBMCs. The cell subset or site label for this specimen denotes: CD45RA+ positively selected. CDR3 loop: CASSLFSGPTYEQYF. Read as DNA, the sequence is TGTGCCAGCAGCTTATTTAGCGGGCCAACCTACGAGCAGTACTTC.